This passage covers 20 T cell receptor beta chains from one sample sequenced in a study of T cells in Graves' hyperthyroidism and ophthalmopathy (dated by TCRdb to 2018 to 2020). Library prep was done by multiplex PCR. Sequencing took place on an Illumina HiSeq 2000. The TCR beta CDR3 regions were amplified from the RNA transcripts. A first-round RT-PCR of the TCR CDR3 used the HTBI primer set with the Qiagen OneStep RT-PCR kit. In TCRdb, the public reads were trimmed at Q25 with fastp and aligned with MiXCR, with productive beta chains retained. All rows with the same CDR3 protein become a single entry with the most common DNA and genes. The sample table holds a few hundred thousand distinct CDR3 sequences, of which just under 15% were seen once. About 31% of the sample is taken by the ten largest. The specimen sequenced was blood. These TCRs come from a young woman with Graves' hyperthyroidism.

The chain recombines TRBV18 with TRBJ1-1; maybe TRBD1 (6 bases). Per germline, CDR1 KGHSH and CDR2 LQKENI. CDR3 length equals 14 residues. V lost 1 base, J lost 3 bases, and 9 bases lay in between. The DNA of the CDR3 is TGTGCCAGCTCACCACGGACAGCCTACACTGAAGCTTTCTTT. This sequence encodes CASSPRTAYTEAFF.

The rearrangement uses TRBV5-1 and TRBJ2-3; a possible D gene is TRBD1 (6 bases). Trimming stripped 1 base from V and 2 bases from J, with 11 bases between. Looked up from germline, CDR1 is SGHRS and CDR2 is YFSETQ. The CDR3 has 15 amino acids. As DNA, the CDR3 is TGCGCCAGCAGCTTGCTCCAGGGGTCCACAGATACGCAGTATTTT. Its translation is CASSLLQGSTDTQYF.

The chain uses TRBV18 and TRBJ1-5; D is perhaps TRBD1 (5 bases). V was pared by 8 bases and J by 1 base, with 12 bases between. Germline V gene lookup returns CDR1 KGHSH and CDR2 LQKENI. The CDR3 extends over 14 amino acids. The CDR3, as DNA: TGTGCCAGCCGAGGACAAACAAGCAATCAGCCCCAGCATTTT. This codes for CASRGQTSNQPQHF. The full variable domain, rest sourced from reference TRBV18 and TRBJ1-5, is NAGVMQNPRHLVRRRGQEARLRCSPMKGHSHVYWYRQLPEEGLKFMVYLQKENIIDESGMPKERFSAEFPKEGPSILRIQQVVRGDSAAYFCASRGQTSNQPQHFGDGTRLSIL.

The gene calls are TRBV20-1 and TRBJ1-5, with D maybe TRBD1 (6 bases). V lost 3 bases to trimming and J lost 0 bases, with 15 bases between them. Germline V gene sequence: CDR1 DFQATT, CDR2 SNEGSKA (reference sequence). This CDR3 region has 16 residues. CDR3 in DNA: TGCAGTGCTAGGCGCGGGGGCTATTATAGCAATCAGCCCCAGCATTTT. Translated, it gives CSARRGGYYSNQPQHF.

The gene calls are TRBV12-3 or TRBV12-4 and TRBJ2-7; TRBD2 is a possible D gene (7 bases). Trimming took off 6 bases at V and 7 bases at J, with 16 bases between the two ends. The CDR3 has 13 residues. The CDR3 bases are TGTGCCAGCAGCCTCAACGGGGGGCGTGAGCAGTACTTC. Its protein product is CASSLNGGREQYF.

In its sample, this clonotype was seen a few times. The chain employs TRBV20-1 and TRBJ2-7; D is perhaps TRBD1 or TRBD2 (7 bases each). This CDR3 is built from 15 residues. The ends were cut back, 1 base at V and 0 bases at J, with 13 bases in the middle. Germline V lookup: CDR1 DFQATT, CDR2 SNEGSKA (reference sequence). CDR3 amino acids: CSARAPRGGSYEQYF. The CDR3 bases are TGCAGTGCTAGAGCCCCCAGGGGGGGCTCCTACGAGCAGTACTTC.

This clonotype occurred a few times. V gene TRBV24-1 combines with J gene TRBJ1-2, with unresolved D. Germline CDR1 KGHDR, CDR2 SFDVKD. Between the trimmed V and J ends, which lost 1 base and 2 bases, there was a span of 7 bases. The CDR3 totals 14 residues. The CDR3 loop is CATSDLEQNYGYTF. The CDR3 DNA follows: TGTGCCACCAGTGATTTAGAGCAGAACTATGGCTACACCTTC.

This clonotype was counted only a few times. The chain has TRBV12-3 or TRBV12-4 and TRBJ1-6; possibly TRBD1 for D (6 bases). The CDR3 totals 15 residues. Deletions cut 7 bases from V and 6 bases from J, with 16 bases between. CDR3 in amino acids: CASTLTGNGNSPLHF. In nucleotides, the CDR3 is TGTGCCAGCACCCTAACAGGGAACGGTAATTCACCCCTCCACTTT.

This clonotype appeared a few times. The rearrangement joins TRBV5-4 to TRBJ2-7; the match to TRBD1 covers 7 bases. Germline assignment: CDR1 SGHNT and CDR2 YYREEE (reference sequence). Trimming took 4 bases from V and 7 from J; bases not matched to a gene: 8. The CDR3 loop spans 13 amino acids. CDR3 protein: CASSQDRVVEQYF. The CDR3 DNA reads TGTGCCAGCAGCCAAGACAGGGTGGTTGAGCAGTACTTC.

This clonotype has more than one count but fewer than ten. This chain connects TRBV20-1 to TRBJ2-1, with D unclear. V shed 3 bases and J shed 6 bases, with 9 bases lying between them. The V gene's germline CDR1 is DFQATT and CDR2 SNEGSKA (reference sequence). The CDR3 totals 12 residues. CDR3 sequence: CSASPALNEQFF. The DNA for the CDR3 is TGCAGTGCTAGCCCGGCTCTCAATGAGCAGTTCTTC.

Many counts were recorded for this clonotype. The chain links TRBV5-5 to TRBJ2-7, with D perhaps TRBD1 (6 bases). The V gene's germline CDR1 is SGHKS and CDR2 YYEKEE (reference sequence). This CDR3 has 17 residues. V was cut by 0 bases and J by 1 base, with 17 bases left in between. CDR3 DNA sequence: TGTGCCAGCAGCTTGGCCACAGGGATAGCTGGTTCCTACGAGCAGTACTTC. Residues: CASSLATGIAGSYEQYF.

This rearrangement joins TRBV20-1 to TRBJ2-1; 12 bases fit TRBD2. This CDR3 has 16 residues. From germline, CDR1 is DFQATT and CDR2 SNEGSKA (reference sequence). The V gene end was trimmed by 1 base and the J gene end by 7 bases; junction bases not matched to a gene: 8. In nucleotides, the CDR3 is TGCAGTGCTAGAGTTCAGACTAGCGGGAGATCGAATGAGCAGTTCTTC. This translates into CSARVQTSGRSNEQFF.

This CDR3 is CASSLLTRTNGEQFF. The CDR3 nucleotides are TGTGCCAGCAGCTTATTAACGAGGACTAACGGTGAGCAGTTCTTC. The V gene is TRBV7-9, the J gene TRBJ2-1; a possible D gene is TRBD2 (6 bases). V was pared by 2 bases and J by 9 bases, with 17 bases between. Germline-derived CDR1 and CDR2 are SEHNR and FQNEAQ (reference sequence). The CDR3 is made up of 15 amino acids.

This clonotype occurred many times. The gene calls are TRBV7-2 and TRBJ2-5; no clear D gene. The CDR3 is 12 residues long. Germline CDR1 and CDR2: SGHTA and FQGNSA. Trimming pared 4 bases from V and 2 bases from J, leaving 5 bases between. Written as DNA, the CDR3 is TGTGCCAGCAGCTGGGGTCAAGAGACCCAGTACTTC. Residues: CASSWGQETQYF.

The chain joins TRBV29-1 to TRBJ2-3; D is ambiguous. V was pared by 0 bases and J by 2 bases, with 9 bases between. The CDR3 loop spans 14 amino acids. Germline V gene lookup returns CDR1 SQVTM and CDR2 ANQGSEA. CDR3 amino acids: CSVEDDTHTDTQYF. The CDR3 nucleotides are TGCAGCGTTGAAGATGACACCCACACAGATACGCAGTATTTT.

In this sample, this clonotype turned up a few times. The chain carries TRBV6-1 and TRBJ2-3; 9 bases map to TRBD2. The J segment lost 6 bases and the V segment lost 1 base, leaving 11 bases of the junction unmatched. The CDR3 extends over 17 amino acids. Per germline, CDR1 MNHNS and CDR2 SASEGT. The CDR3 DNA reads TGTGCCAGCAGTGAAGTCTGGGCGGGAGGGCCGAGGGATACGCAGTATTTT. Protein: CASSEVWAGGPRDTQYF.

The chain carries TRBV20-1 and TRBJ2-7; no definite D call. Trimming pared 3 bases from V and 6 bases from J, leaving 9 bases between. This CDR3 has 11 residues. Germline loops: CDR1 DFQATT, CDR2 SNEGSKA (reference sequence). This chain's CDR3 is CSASQRSEQYF. The CDR3 region has the DNA TGCAGTGCTAGTCAGCGCTCCGAGCAGTACTTC.

The rearrangement joins TRBV19 to TRBJ2-7; TRBD1 matches 10 bases. Germline assignment: CDR1 LNHDA and CDR2 SQIVND (reference sequence). The junction had 4 bases not matched to a gene; V was cut back by 2 bases and J by 3 bases. This CDR3 is built from 15 residues. The CDR3 DNA reads TGTGCCAGTAGTATACGGGGACAGGGGTTCTACGAGCAGTACTTC. It specifies CASSIRGQGFYEQYF.

In this sample, this clonotype turned up many times. The chain links TRBV11-2 to TRBJ2-7, with D possibly matching TRBD1 (5 bases). The germline V and J ends were trimmed by 5 bases and 3 bases, with 17 bases remaining between them. CDR3 length equals 15 residues. CDR1 and CDR2 from the germline V gene are SGHAT and FQNNGV. CDR3 nucleotide sequence: TGTGCCAGCAGCCGCGCCTCACAGCAGGGCTACGAGCAGTACTTC. Translation gives CASSRASQQGYEQYF.

This clonotype appeared many times. This sequence joins TRBV28 and TRBJ2-6; the D is unclear. The CDR3 totals 17 residues. CDR1 is MDHEN, CDR2 SYDVKM, per germline. V was pared by 5 bases and J by 0 bases, with 14 bases between. The CDR3 region is CASSDSYRVSGANVLTF. DNA of the CDR3: TGTGCCAGCAGTGACTCCTATCGGGTCTCTGGGGCCAACGTCCTGACTTTC.